Listed below are T cell receptor beta chains from one sample, sequenced in a study of shared clonotypes between healthy human individuals. The method was immunoSEQ multiplex PCR; TCRdb's version includes in-frame clones alone and lacks a portion of them. The table records 110,000 or so clones, about 71% of them present only once. The sample was memory CD8+ T cells sorted from blood. Receptors were obtained from a woman aged 30 to 39 in good health. CDR3s include the opening cysteine and the closing phenylalanine or tryptophan. A D gene is named only where the DNA matches it firmly. Clone size is shown for a subset of rows, as once, few, many or a class of expanded clone.

cdr3_nt: TGTGCCAGCAGCCCCAGGCGCACCGGGGAGCTGTTTTTT
cdr3_aa: CASSPRRTGELFF
j_call: TRBJ2-2
d_call: -
v_call: TRBV7-7
clone_size: -

cdr3_nt: TGTGCCACCAGCAGCGCCTCTGGGCTGCCTCTCACAGATACGCAGTATTTT
cdr3_aa: CATSSASGLPLTDTQYF
j_call: TRBJ2-3
d_call: -
v_call: TRBV15
clone_size: -

cdr3_nt: TGTGCCAGCAGTACCCCGACAGGGGGAGGGAACACTGAAGCTTTCTTT
cdr3_aa: CASSTPTGGGNTEAFF
j_call: TRBJ1-1
d_call: TRBD1
v_call: TRBV27
clone_size: -

cdr3_nt: TGTGCCAGCAGCCAGACCATAGGGGACAGGGCCCCGGGTACGCAGTATTTT
cdr3_aa: CASSQTIGDRAPGTQYF
j_call: TRBJ2-3
d_call: TRBD1
v_call: TRBV4-2
clone_size: -

cdr3_nt: TGTGCCTGGAGTACGCGACAGGGGAAAGTCGAGCAGTACTTC
cdr3_aa: CAWSTRQGKVEQYF
j_call: TRBJ2-7
d_call: TRBD1
v_call: TRBV30
clone_size: -

cdr3_nt: TGTGCCAGCAGCTTAGGACTCTTCCCCAAGGAGCTGTTTTTT
cdr3_aa: CASSLGLFPKELFF
j_call: TRBJ2-2
d_call: -
v_call: TRBV7-6
clone_size: -

cdr3_nt: TGTGCCAGTAACGTGTGGGCTTTTCAGCCCCAGCATTTT
cdr3_aa: CASNVWAFQPQHF
j_call: TRBJ1-5
d_call: -
v_call: TRBV19
clone_size: many

cdr3_nt: TGTGCCAGCATTAGGTCCAAGGGTGAAAAACTGTTTTTT
cdr3_aa: CASIRSKGEKLFF
j_call: TRBJ1-4
d_call: -
v_call: TRBV6-1
clone_size: -

cdr3_nt: TGTGCCAGCAGCCAAGATGTCGGGAGCCCCGATACGCAGTATTTT
cdr3_aa: CASSQDVGSPDTQYF
j_call: TRBJ2-3
d_call: -
v_call: TRBV14
clone_size: -

cdr3_nt: TGTGCCAGCAGTCCCTTAGGTGGAGGCACTGAAGCTTTCTTT
cdr3_aa: CASSPLGGGTEAFF
j_call: TRBJ1-1
d_call: -
v_call: TRBV25-1
clone_size: -

cdr3_nt: TGTGCCAGCAGCCAAGAGGGTAGCGGGACGGTGAACACCGGGGAGCTGTTTTTT
cdr3_aa: CASSQEGSGTVNTGELFF
j_call: TRBJ2-2
d_call: TRBD2
v_call: TRBV4-2
clone_size: -

cdr3_nt: TGTGCCAGCAGCTTAGCGCTAGAAGCAGATACGCAGTATTTT
cdr3_aa: CASSLALEADTQYF
j_call: TRBJ2-3
d_call: -
v_call: TRBV11-1
clone_size: -

cdr3_nt: TGTGCCAGCAGTTTATGGACTACCCCGTCCCCATACGAGCAGTACTTC
cdr3_aa: CASSLWTTPSPYEQYF
j_call: TRBJ2-7
d_call: -
v_call: TRBV27
clone_size: -

cdr3_nt: TGTGCCAGCAGGGCGGGTGGCAGGGGGCGAAGGTATGGCTACACCTTC
cdr3_aa: CASRAGGRGRRYGYTF
j_call: TRBJ1-2
d_call: TRBD1
v_call: TRBV25-1
clone_size: -

cdr3_nt: TGTGCCAGCAGTGTCGCAGGGGTTCTCAGGGAGCAGTTCTTC
cdr3_aa: CASSVAGVLREQFF
j_call: TRBJ2-1
d_call: -
v_call: TRBV25-1
clone_size: -

cdr3_nt: TGTGCCAGCAGCTACCTCCTAGCGGGAGGCCCCTACAATGAGCAGTTCTTC
cdr3_aa: CASSYLLAGGPYNEQFF
j_call: TRBJ2-1
d_call: TRBD2
v_call: TRBV7-8
clone_size: -

cdr3_nt: TGTGCCAGCAGCTTTAGGGACAGAGAACTCCTTAGCAATCAGCCCCAGCATTTT
cdr3_aa: CASSFRDRELLSNQPQHF
j_call: TRBJ1-5
d_call: TRBD1
v_call: TRBV4-2
clone_size: -

cdr3_nt: TGTGCTCGGAAATCTCAATCTGGGGCCAACGTCCTGACTTTC
cdr3_aa: CARKSQSGANVLTF
j_call: TRBJ2-6
d_call: -
v_call: TRBV30
clone_size: many

cdr3_nt: TGTGCCAGTAGTGTACAGCATGCAACTAATGAAAAACTGTTTTTT
cdr3_aa: CASSVQHATNEKLFF
j_call: TRBJ1-4
d_call: -
v_call: TRBV19
clone_size: many

cdr3_nt: -
cdr3_aa: CASRISVAVTNQPQHF
j_call: TRBJ1-5
d_call: -
v_call: TRBV2
clone_size: many

cdr3_nt: TGCGCCAGCAGTCGTTACTACGAGCAGTACTTC
cdr3_aa: CASSRYYEQYF
j_call: TRBJ2-7
d_call: -
v_call: TRBV5-1
clone_size: once

cdr3_nt: TGTGCCAGCACTGCGGGGCCTTACAATGAGCAGTTCTTC
cdr3_aa: CASTAGPYNEQFF
j_call: TRBJ2-1
d_call: -
v_call: TRBV6-6
clone_size: -

cdr3_nt: TGCGCCAGCAGGGGGTTATTAAAAAACACTGAAGCTTTCTTT
cdr3_aa: CASRGLLKNTEAFF
j_call: TRBJ1-1
d_call: -
v_call: TRBV4-1
clone_size: -

cdr3_nt: TGTGCCAGTAGTATAGAGCCCTCCTACGAGCAGTACTTC
cdr3_aa: CASSIEPSYEQYF
j_call: TRBJ2-7
d_call: -
v_call: TRBV19
clone_size: -

cdr3_nt: TGTGCCAGCAGCTTGGCCGCCGGCAGGGCCGGCTATGGCTACACCTTC
cdr3_aa: CASSLAAGRAGYGYTF
j_call: TRBJ1-2
d_call: -
v_call: TRBV5-8
clone_size: -

cdr3_nt: TGTGCCACCAGCGGACCGACAGGGGAGGTTGAAAAACTGTTTTTT
cdr3_aa: CATSGPTGEVEKLFF
j_call: TRBJ1-4
d_call: TRBD1
v_call: TRBV15
clone_size: -

cdr3_nt: TGTGCCAGCAGCCAAGACTCTCTAGGACAGTCTCTACGCTACGGGCAGTACTTC
cdr3_aa: CASSQDSLGQSLRYGQYF
j_call: TRBJ2-7
d_call: -
v_call: TRBV4-2
clone_size: -

cdr3_nt: TGCAGCGTTAATACAGTGCAGGGCACCGAGCAGTACTTC
cdr3_aa: CSVNTVQGTEQYF
j_call: TRBJ2-7
d_call: -
v_call: TRBV29-1
clone_size: -

cdr3_nt: TGTGCCAGCAGCCCCGGGACTAACGAGCAGTACTTC
cdr3_aa: CASSPGTNEQYF
j_call: TRBJ2-7
d_call: TRBD2
v_call: TRBV2
clone_size: -

cdr3_nt: TGTGCCAGCAGTTACGGGAGGTCATGGGAGCTGTTTTTT
cdr3_aa: CASSYGRSWELFF
j_call: TRBJ2-2
d_call: -
v_call: TRBV6-5
clone_size: many

cdr3_nt: TGTGCCAGCATGACGGGACAGGGTGGGTCACCCCTCCACTTT
cdr3_aa: CASMTGQGGSPLHF
j_call: TRBJ1-6
d_call: TRBD1
v_call: TRBV6-5
clone_size: many

cdr3_nt: TGTGCCAGTAGTATAGCATCTTCGGGGCCGGGGATCTCTTACGAGCAGTACTTC
cdr3_aa: CASSIASSGPGISYEQYF
j_call: TRBJ2-7
d_call: -
v_call: TRBV19
clone_size: -

cdr3_nt: TGTGCCAGCTCACCCCTGCTCACCTACGAGCAGTACTTC
cdr3_aa: CASSPLLTYEQYF
j_call: TRBJ2-7
d_call: -
v_call: TRBV18
clone_size: once

cdr3_nt: TGTGCCAGCAGCTTAAGGGGGGCGGGCGGAGAGCAGTACTTC
cdr3_aa: CASSLRGAGGEQYF
j_call: TRBJ2-7
d_call: -
v_call: TRBV7-6
clone_size: -

cdr3_nt: TGTGCCAGCCGGGGACAGGGCTCCTACGAGCAGTACTTC
cdr3_aa: CASRGQGSYEQYF
j_call: TRBJ2-7
d_call: TRBD1
v_call: TRBV28
clone_size: once

cdr3_nt: TGTGCCAGTAGTACGACAGGGGACAACACTGAAGCTTTCTTT
cdr3_aa: CASSTTGDNTEAFF
j_call: TRBJ1-1
d_call: TRBD1
v_call: TRBV19
clone_size: once

cdr3_nt: TGTGCCAGCAGCATGGGACAGGAAGCTTTCTTT
cdr3_aa: CASSMGQEAFF
j_call: TRBJ1-1
d_call: TRBD1
v_call: TRBV7-8
clone_size: once

cdr3_nt: TGTGCCAGCGGCTACCAGCCCAACGAGCAGTACTTC
cdr3_aa: CASGYQPNEQYF
j_call: TRBJ2-7
d_call: -
v_call: TRBV27
clone_size: -

cdr3_nt: TGTGCCAGCAGTTCACTCAGGAACACTGAAGCTTTCTTT
cdr3_aa: CASSSLRNTEAFF
j_call: TRBJ1-1
d_call: -
v_call: TRBV27
clone_size: -

cdr3_nt: TGTGCCAGCAGCTTAGTCGGGATGGGACTAGCGGACACCGGGGAGCTGTTTTTT
cdr3_aa: CASSLVGMGLADTGELFF
j_call: TRBJ2-2
d_call: TRBD2
v_call: TRBV7-9
clone_size: -

cdr3_nt: TGTGCCAGCAGTTCAGGACTAGCGGACACAGATACGCAGTATTTT
cdr3_aa: CASSSGLADTDTQYF
j_call: TRBJ2-3
d_call: TRBD2
v_call: TRBV25-1
clone_size: -

cdr3_nt: TGTGCCAGCAGTTTAGGCCCTGGACGTGATGAGCAGTTCTTC
cdr3_aa: CASSLGPGRDEQFF
j_call: TRBJ2-1
d_call: -
v_call: TRBV28
clone_size: few

cdr3_nt: TGTGCCAGAAGCTACACCCCGGGGGGTGGCTACACCTTC
cdr3_aa: CARSYTPGGGYTF
j_call: TRBJ1-2
d_call: -
v_call: TRBV5-3
clone_size: -

cdr3_nt: TGTGCCAGCAGCGCCCAAGCGGGCCGCTCAGGAGCTTTCTTT
cdr3_aa: CASSAQAGRSGAFF
j_call: TRBJ1-1
d_call: -
v_call: TRBV9
clone_size: -

cdr3_nt: TGTGCCAGCAGCTTAGTCGGAGGGAACGACTATGGCTACACCTTC
cdr3_aa: CASSLVGGNDYGYTF
j_call: TRBJ1-2
d_call: -
v_call: TRBV7-2
clone_size: -

cdr3_nt: TGTGCCAGCTCACCCACAGTCGGGTATGGCTACACCTTC
cdr3_aa: CASSPTVGYGYTF
j_call: TRBJ1-2
d_call: -
v_call: TRBV18
clone_size: -

cdr3_nt: TGTGCCAGCAGTTTGCCCACCCGGGCCTCACTTAACTATGGCTACACCTTC
cdr3_aa: CASSLPTRASLNYGYTF
j_call: TRBJ1-2
d_call: -
v_call: TRBV28
clone_size: -

cdr3_nt: TGTGCCAGCAGGAGGGGGGGGGATGAGGACACTGAAGCTTTCTTT
cdr3_aa: CASRRGGDEDTEAFF
j_call: TRBJ1-1
d_call: -
v_call: TRBV28
clone_size: -

cdr3_nt: TGTGCCAGCAGCTTGGATCGTTTGGGGGCGTTTTACGAGCAGTACTTC
cdr3_aa: CASSLDRLGAFYEQYF
j_call: TRBJ2-7
d_call: -
v_call: TRBV5-6
clone_size: -

cdr3_nt: TGCGCCAGCAGCCAGATGACAGGGACCAAAAACATTCAGTACTTC
cdr3_aa: CASSQMTGTKNIQYF
j_call: TRBJ2-4
d_call: TRBD1
v_call: TRBV4-1
clone_size: -

cdr3_nt: TGTGCCAGCCAGAGGACTAGCGGGCGATCTGGGGCCAACGTCCTGACTTTC
cdr3_aa: CASQRTSGRSGANVLTF
j_call: TRBJ2-6
d_call: TRBD2
v_call: TRBV2
clone_size: many